This is a list of T cell receptor beta chains from one sample in a study of cytomegalovirus exposure and HLA in healthy donors. The table came from immunoSEQ multiplex PCR; TCRdb's copy has only in-frame clones and leaves some out. Of 150,000 to 200,000 clones in the sample, over 75% were seen once. What was sequenced was PBMCs. These receptors were taken from a man younger than 35 in good health and CMV-seronegative. CDR3s leave out the opening cysteine and the closing phenylalanine or tryptophan.

TRBV14	TRBJ2-7	ASSLDRYYEQY
TRBV9	TRBJ2-7	ASSGRTGVSEQY
TRBV30	TRBJ2-3	AWTPLAGVPDTQY
TRBV18	TRBJ1-1	ATSQGSNTEAF
TRBV6-4	TRBJ2-3	ASSPDRGADTQY
TRBV5-1	TRBJ2-7	ASSPGTRKNEQY
TRBV2	TRBJ1-5	ASRAGDGNQPQH
TRBV6-1	TRBJ2-2	ASNHANSDTGELF
TRBV10-1	TRBJ2-2	ASSRLGPNTGELF
TRBV27	TRBJ1-6	ASSSGTGDSPLH